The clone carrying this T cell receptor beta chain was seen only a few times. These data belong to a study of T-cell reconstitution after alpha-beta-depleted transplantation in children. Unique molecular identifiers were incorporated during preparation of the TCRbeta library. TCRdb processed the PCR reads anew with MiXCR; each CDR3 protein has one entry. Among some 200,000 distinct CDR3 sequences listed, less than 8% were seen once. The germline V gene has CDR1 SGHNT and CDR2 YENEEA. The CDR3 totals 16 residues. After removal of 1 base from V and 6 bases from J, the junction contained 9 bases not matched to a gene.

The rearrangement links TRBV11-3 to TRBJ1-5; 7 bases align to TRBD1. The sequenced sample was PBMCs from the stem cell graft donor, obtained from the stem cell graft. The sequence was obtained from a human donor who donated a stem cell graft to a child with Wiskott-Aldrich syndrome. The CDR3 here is CASSLGRGPETQPQHF. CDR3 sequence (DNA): TGTGCCAGCAGCTTAGGAAGGGGGCCGGAGACTCAGCCCCAGCATTTT.